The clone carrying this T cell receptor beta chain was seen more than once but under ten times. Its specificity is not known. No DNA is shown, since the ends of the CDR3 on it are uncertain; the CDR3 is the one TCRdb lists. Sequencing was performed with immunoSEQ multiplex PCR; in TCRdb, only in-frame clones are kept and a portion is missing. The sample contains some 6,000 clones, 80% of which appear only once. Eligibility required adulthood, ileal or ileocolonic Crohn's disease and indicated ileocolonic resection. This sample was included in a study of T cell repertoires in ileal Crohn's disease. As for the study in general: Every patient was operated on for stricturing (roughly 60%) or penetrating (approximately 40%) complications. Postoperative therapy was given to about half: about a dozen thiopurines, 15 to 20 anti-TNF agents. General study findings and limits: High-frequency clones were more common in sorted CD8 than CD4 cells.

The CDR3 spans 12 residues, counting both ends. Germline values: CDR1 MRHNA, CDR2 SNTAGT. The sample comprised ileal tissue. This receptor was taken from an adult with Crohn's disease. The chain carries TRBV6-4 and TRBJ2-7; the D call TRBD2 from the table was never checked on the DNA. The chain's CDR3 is CATYDCPHEQYF.